This T cell receptor beta chain was retrieved from a study of blood T cell repertoires in COVID-19. The V gene lost 3 bases and the J gene lost 4 bases, with 17 bases spanning the gap. The CDR3 spans 16 residues. CDR1 is LNHDA and CDR2 is SQIVND in the germline V gene (reference sequence). In the authors' methods: Estimation of nucleated cell counts was performed using reference gene primer amplification. Some clones are missing from TCRdb's copy, which holds only in-frame ones; the method was immunoSEQ multiplex PCR. The V and J calls and clone size come from that table; D and trimming were worked out from the DNA. The sample includes some 530,000 clones, approximately 91% of them seen just once.

Sequenced material: PBMCs or T cells enriched from blood (not recorded which). The V and J genes are TRBV19 and TRBJ2-3, with a possible D match to TRBD1 (6 bases). The sequence derives from a woman aged 60-75 years who had recovered from COVID-19. The CDR3 region is CASSIYPGQGADTQYF. CDR3 in DNA: TGTGCCAGTAGTATTTATCCGGGACAAGGGGCAGATACGCAGTATTTT.